The 2 T cell receptor beta chains given below trace back to one sample, sequenced in a study of T cell clusters in autoimmune cytopenias. Each sample's input was 250 ng genomic DNA, some 34,000 genome equivalents. TRB was amplified by touch-down multiplex PCR, primer pools A and B combined. For each CDR3 protein, TCRdb gives one entry from its re-call of the multiplex PCR reads, without DNA. Found here are around 6,100 distinct CDR3 sequences; the top ten clones hold around 6.1%. Another study also made use of these data, one on T cell repertoires in aging, cancer and after chemotherapy.

Sequencing was performed on peripheral blood. The origin of the receptors is a human donor in good health.

V usage is TRBV14 and J usage is TRBJ1-4. CDR1 and CDR2 (germline): SGHDN, FVKESK. The CDR3 is 15 residues long. The CDR3 loop reads CASSQGRRGIEKLFF. Variable domain in full (rest from reference TRBV14 and TRBJ1-4): EAGVTQFPSHSVIEKGQTVTLRCDPISGHDNLYWYRRVMGKEIKFLLHFVKESKQDESGMPNNRFLAERTGGTYSTLKVQPAELEDSGVYFCASSQGRRGIEKLFFGSGTQLSVL.

According to its frequency, this clonotype is medium-sized. The chain has TRBV15 and TRBJ2-2; without DNA, the TCRdb call of TRBD1 cannot be checked. The CDR3 has 15 amino acids. Germline assignment: CDR1 LNHNV and CDR2 YYDKDF (reference sequence). CDR3 sequence: CATSRYRLGTGELFF.